This T cell receptor (beta chain) originates from a study of T cells in Graves' hyperthyroidism and ophthalmopathy. CDR1 and CDR2 from the germline V gene are SGHTA and FQGTGA. V shed 2 bases and J shed 7 bases, with 11 bases lying between them. The CDR3 sequence is 13 residues long. TCR beta CDR3 regions were amplified from RNA transcripts. First-round RT-PCR with HTBI primers amplified the TCR CDR3 region. TCRdb recomputed calls from the multiplex PCR reads with MiXCR, one row per CDR3 protein. The sample lists hundreds of thousands of distinct CDR3 sequences, 45% seen once, with less than 9.5% in the top ten. Clinical symptoms, serum thyroxine, TRAb, thyroid ultrasound and orbital computed tomography informed diagnoses. This clonotype was counted ten times or more. The antigen is unknown. Findings and limits, study-wide: Researchers found most expanded thyroid clonotypes above 0.001 in blood as well. Ophthalmopathy and stable hyperthyroidism were separated by a 13 V-J model.

The sequencing sample was made of peripheral blood or thyroid tissue (not recorded which). The TCR comes from an adult man with Graves' disease, either hyperthyroidism or ophthalmopathy (not recorded which). This chain links TRBV7-3 with TRBJ1-2; D is ambiguous. CDR3 loop: CASSLYEGIGYTF. The CDR3 bases are TGTGCCAGCAGCTTATACGAAGGGATTGGCTACACCTTC.